The present TCR beta chain was sequenced within a study of PD-L1 blockade in urothelial cancer. Specified time point: pretreatment peripheral blood. CDR1 and CDR2 (germline): MNHNS, SASEGT. The CDR3 contains 14 residues. V gave up 6 bases and J gave up 4 bases; unmatched junction bases: 6. TCRdb's table, derived via immunoSEQ multiplex PCR, lists solely in-frame clones and lacks some. The table lists over 100,000 clones, about 81% of them singletons. The sample holds a few counts of this clone. This chain links TRBV6-1 with TRBJ1-3; 7 nucleotides align to TRBD1. Sequenced material: PBMCs, taken around atezolizumab (anti-PD-L1) treatment. This receptor was taken from a man aged 50 to 60 with urothelial cancer. CDR3 DNA sequence: TGTGCCAGCAGGGAACAGGGGATAGGAAACACCATATATTTT. It encodes CASREQGIGNTIYF.